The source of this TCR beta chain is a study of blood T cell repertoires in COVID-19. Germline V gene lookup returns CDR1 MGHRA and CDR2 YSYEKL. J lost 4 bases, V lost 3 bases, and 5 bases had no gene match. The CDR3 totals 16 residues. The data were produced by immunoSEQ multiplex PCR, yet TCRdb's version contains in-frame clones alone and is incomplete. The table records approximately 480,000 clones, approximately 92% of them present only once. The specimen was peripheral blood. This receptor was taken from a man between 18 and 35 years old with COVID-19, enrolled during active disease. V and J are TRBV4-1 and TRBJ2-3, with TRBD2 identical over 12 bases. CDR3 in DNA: TGCGCCAGCAGCCACCTAGCGGGGGGGTGGGCAGATACGCAGTATTTT. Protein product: CASSHLAGGWADTQYF.